In its sample, the clone carrying this TCR beta chain was seen a few times. The antigen remains unidentified. The sample holds other DNA sequences that translate to the same CDR3. The source of the sample is a study of beta chain features in type 1 diabetes. This CDR3 is built from 13 residues. From germline, CDR1 is GTSNPN and CDR2 SVGIG (reference sequence). The junction had 0 bases not matched to a gene; V was cut back by 1 base and J by 5 bases. Purity above 95% was achieved in all sorted populations. The sequenced template was cDNA made from the entire isolated RNA. Produced via immunoSEQ multiplex PCR; TCRdb's table is partial and in-frame only. The repertoire holds hundreds of thousands of clones, with more than 12% as singletons. Study results and caveats: Possible PCR preference for shorter templates applied equally to patients and controls. There was a moderate but significant shortening of TCRB CDR3s in all four CD4+ subsets of Type 1 diabetes patients. Fewer insertions but more deletions were seen at VDJ junctions in type 1 diabetes patients.

The sequence came from a man younger than 35 with type 1 diabetes. The chain uses TRBV30 and TRBJ1-5; 9 bases are shared with TRBD1. Sequencing used naive CD4+ T cells from blood. In nucleotides, the CDR3 is TGTGCCTGGAGTGGGACAGGGGATCAGCCCCAGCATTTT. The encoded protein is CAWSGTGDQPQHF.